This TCR beta chain was sequenced for a study of CD8 T cells in ankylosing spondylitis. Findings and limits, study-wide: Matched ankylosing spondylitis synovial fluid reportedly showed significant enrichment of disease-linked clones. Both synovial fluid and blood in reactive arthritis had previously been reported to carry some motif variants. Those disease-linked clones were CD8+; they were also relatively rare in peripheral blood. About 8 highly homologous variants made up a TCR beta motif, and this motif appeared characteristic of ankylosing spondylitis blood.

Of note for this clonotype: Its antigen is unknown.

Quantitative molecular-barcoded 5'-RACE generated the TCR beta libraries. TCRdb re-called the 5' RACE reads with MiXCR, one entry per CDR3 protein. In the table there are some 800,000 distinct CDR3 sequences, about 10% of which are singletons. The sequencing input was blood, either unsorted or a sorted T cell fraction (not recorded which). This receptor was obtained from a male donor with ankylosing spondylitis.

The CDR3 sequence is CASSYPERWKETQYF. CDR3 in DNA: TGTGCCAGCAGTTACCCGGAGAGGTGGAAAGAGACCCAGTACTTC. V gene TRBV6-2 or TRBV6-3 combines with J gene TRBJ2-5; D gene ambiguous. The CDR3 contains 15 residues. Looked up from germline, CDR1 is MNHEY and CDR2 is SVGEGT. Trimming left V 2 bases short and J 3 bases short, with 13 bases between.